These 4 T cell receptor beta chains were sequenced from one sample in a study of early T cells in non-severe SARS-CoV-2 infection. Using its own MiXCR run on the 5' RACE reads, TCRdb lists one record per CDR3 protein. The data contain about 61,000 distinct CDR3 sequences, about 11% of them seen just once; the ten biggest clones take up approximately 1.2%. The sample in question was whole blood, obtained at baseline. The receptor set was obtained from an adult who was a healthcare worker with PCR-confirmed SARS-CoV-2 infection or an uninfected control (not recorded which). The donor label of this sample is uncertain.

The V gene is TRBV12-3 or TRBV12-4, the J gene TRBJ2-3, with 7 nucleotides matching TRBD1. This CDR3 region has 15 residues. V was pared by 2 bases and J by 4 bases, with 6 bases of the junction left unmatched. In nucleotides, the CDR3 is TGTGCCAGCAGTTTATCGAGGGGGCAAGCAGATACGCAGTATTTT. Translation gives CASSLSRGQADTQYF.

V gene TRBV6-1 combines with J gene TRBJ1-3, with a weak D call TRBD1 (6 bases). V was cut by 6 bases and J by 0 bases, with 18 bases left in between. This CDR3 comprises 17 residues. Germline V gene lookup returns CDR1 MNHNS and CDR2 SASEGT. CDR3: CASSPRQATGSGNTIYF. CDR3 DNA sequence: TGTGCCAGCAGCCCGAGACAGGCGACCGGCTCTGGAAACACCATATATTTT.

This clonotype was counted ten times or more. The genes are TRBV29-1 and TRBJ2-1; D is possibly TRBD1 or TRBD2 (6 bases each). CDR3 length: 16 amino acids. Germline CDR1 and CDR2: SQVTM and ANQGSEA. Between the trimmed V and J ends, which lost 0 bases and 7 bases, there was a span of 19 bases. The CDR3 loop is CSVEDRSTGRYNEQFF. The CDR3, as DNA: TGCAGCGTTGAAGATCGGTCCACAGGGAGGTATAATGAGCAGTTCTTC.

This clonotype was recorded a few times. The genes are TRBV11-2 and TRBJ2-7, with D perhaps TRBD2 (7 bases). CDR1 and CDR2 from the germline V gene are SGHAT and FQNNGV. Trimming shortened V by 5 bases and J by 5 bases, and 13 bases separated the two germline ends. The CDR3 is 13 residues long. The CDR3 DNA reads as TGTGCCAGCAGCCCCCTAGGGGGGGACGAGCAGTACGTC. The encoded protein is CASSPLGGDEQYV.